The TCR beta chain described here comes from a study of cytomegalovirus exposure and HLA in healthy donors. The overall study: In an earlier analysis, 117 million unique TCR beta sequences were found from some 200 million T cells. Overall study results and limits: With DRB1 most and HLA-C fewest, TCR association rates differed between HLA loci in a later analysis. Further analysis was carried out later, and it showed several of the most significant clusters appearing linked to common viral pathogens.

PCR employed 60 Vbeta and 13 Jbeta primers. Some clones are missing from TCRdb's copy, which holds only in-frame ones; the method was immunoSEQ multiplex PCR. The sample shows about 110,000 clones, 80% to 85% of them seen only once. This clone was counted once. Antigen: not known. Germline trimming cut 3 bases from V and 0 bases from J; bases unmatched to any gene: 7. CDR1 and CDR2 from the germline V gene are SGDLS and YYNGEE. This CDR3 contains 16 residues. The source is a man in his thirties or forties in good health and CMV-seropositive. Sample: PBMCs. This chain joins TRBV9 and TRBJ2-3; 7 bases are shared with TRBD2. The CDR3 bases are TGTGCCAGCAGCGCGGCCGGGGGACTAAGCACAGATACGCAGTATTTT. The encoded protein is CASSAAGGLSTDTQYF.